This T cell receptor (beta chain) was captured by sequencing in a study of beta chain features in type 1 diabetes (dated by TCRdb to 2017 to 2018). In the study overall: Mean age, gender distribution, total cell number and subset yield did not differ between patients and healthy donors. Regulatory and stem cell-like memory subsets were isolated from only 8 patients and roughly eight healthy donors, whereas naive and central memory subsets came from all 28 donors. A total of around 110,000,000 sorted cells were examined across all samples, and RNA yield correlated strongly with the number of cells per subset. The study compared the TCRB repertoires of sorted circulating CD4+ T cell subsets in recently diagnosed type 1 diabetes patients with those in matched healthy donors.

Points the paper makes about the study in general: At VDJ recombination sites, type 1 diabetes patients had fewer insertions and more deleted nucleotides, which implies abnormalities in thymic rearrangement. Shorter templates might be favored by PCR, yet because patient and control samples were amplified and corrected together, any such skew would affect both groups equally. The naive, central memory and regulatory TCRB repertoires appeared to resemble one another more closely among patients than among healthy donors. Because cDNA rather than genomic DNA was sequenced, highly expressing activated cells could have been over-represented, although no difference in activation and CD3 levels was found between groups. HLA sub-analyses involved small numbers of individuals, so any influence of HLA type on TCRB rearrangement remained unresolved. In all four CD4+ subsets, TCRB CDR3 length was moderately but significantly shorter in type 1 diabetes patients.

The CDR3, from cysteine to phenylalanine, totals 15 residues. The CDR3 DNA has 45 bases and is translated from base 1. V and J lose 6 bases and 1 base, and a span of 15 bases separates them. Via the germline V gene, CDR1 is MDHEN and CDR2 SYDVKM. Each donor gave one peripheral blood draw, about 110 mL on average, collected into heparinised tubes. Using a panel that included CD45RO, CCR7, CD25, CD127, CD95 and CD27, naive, central memory, regulatory and stem cell-like memory CD4+ T cells were sorted on a BD FACSAria II. Purity was above 98% for every sorted population. PBMCs were isolated immediately by Lymphoprep density gradient centrifugation and stained directly without culture. So that batch effects would be minimized, each experiment stained and sorted samples in pairs, pairing one healthy donor with one patient. On this clone: The specificity of this receptor is unknown. Within one base of it there is no much larger clone, and no base qualities were kept.

The entire isolated RNA was reverse transcribed using the High Capacity cDNA Reverse Transcription Kit, and thus expressed TCRB transcripts were sequenced. Deep immunoSEQ sequencing was applied to naive, central memory and regulatory T cell samples, giving an average of about 3.8 million total reads per sample. After sorted cells were lysed in RLT buffer, RNA was extracted with DNase-treated RNeasy Micro or Mini kits, with the choice depending on cell number. To prevent cross-contamination, each cell subset was processed individually, whereas patient and healthy donor samples were processed jointly. Using the immunoSEQ multiplex PCR, TCRB sequences were amplified from cDNA into 87-bp fragments spanning the CDR3 region. Sequencing of the amplicons was done on the Illumina HiSeq platform. Under the source paper's analysis protocol: PCR bias was corrected computationally using synthetic template baselines, and reads within Hamming distance 2 were collapsed, with unmergeable singletons discarded. Reads were aligned against IMGT to assign V, D and J genes, CDR3 length and insertions or deletions at six rearrangement sites. Clonotype counts were normalized to sorted cell number within each subset before computing true diversity and Gini coefficients with the tcR R package. The overlap coefficient, calculated on TCRB nucleotide sequences, was used to quantify repertoire sharing. TCRdb limited this immuneACCESS table to in-frame rearrangements with V and J called. A share of clones is missing; checked studies link under half to unresolved V genes, and the rest is unexplained. That table furnishes V, J and clone size, whereas the DNA furnished D and trimming. This sample holds around 200,000 clones; around 13% were observed only once. Around 0.63% of the sample is taken by the ten largest.

The chain is made from TRBV28 and TRBJ2-5, with no confidently assigned D gene. Sequencing was done on a sample of central memory CD4+ T cells from blood. This clonotype originated in a woman younger than 35 in good health. The base sequence is TGTGCCAGCAGCACCGACACGATCCCCCAAGAGACCCAGTACTTC. Its coded protein is CASSTDTIPQETQYF. Full variable domain (CDR3 extended with the reference TRBV28 and TRBJ2-5 proteins): DVKVTQSSRYLVKRTGEKVFLECVQDMDHENMFWYRQDPGLGLRLIYFSYDVKMKEKGDIPEGYSVSREKKERFSLILESASTNQTSMYLCASSTDTIPQETQYFGPGTRLLVL.